Listed below are T cell receptor beta chains from one sample, sequenced in a study of CD8+ T cells in alopecia areata. Produced via immunoSEQ multiplex PCR; TCRdb's table is partial and in-frame only. The sample lists about 110,000 clones, about 83% occurring once. This specimen consisted of CD8+ T cells sorted from blood, obtained at week 24, from a patient treated with tofacitinib. The receptors shown here come from a human donor with alopecia areata. Each CDR3 is given with its conserved first and last residue. The D gene is left open where the match is weak. Clone sizes are given selectively: once, few, many, or a class where the clone is expanded.

NA,TRBD1,TRBV4-1,TRBJ1-1,TGCGCCAGCAGCCATCGGGGGCCGGGACAGGGGAACACTGAAGCTTTCTTT,CASSHRGPGQGNTEAFF
few,NA,TRBV5-4,TRBJ2-1,TGTGCCAGCACCTTGGCGGGAACAGGATACAATGAGCAGTTCTTC,CASTLAGTGYNEQFF
NA,TRBD2,TRBV18,TRBJ2-3,TGTGCCAGCTCCCCCGGCCGGGGACTAGCGGATTCGCAGTATTTT,CASSPGRGLADSQYF
NA,NA,TRBV4-3,TRBJ1-2,TGCGCCAGCAGCCCGACCTCACCTACTAACTATGGCTACACCTTC,CASSPTSPTNYGYTF
NA,NA,TRBV14,TRBJ1-1,TGTGCCAGCAGACTATCGAGCCTCTCCTATGAAGCTTTCTTT,CASRLSSLSYEAFF
NA,NA,TRBV5-6,TRBJ2-2,TGTGCCAGCAGCAGTGAGGGACGAGGTGCCGGGGAGCTGTTTTTT,CASSSEGRGAGELFF
NA,TRBD2,TRBV7-7,TRBJ2-5,TGTGCTAGCAGCTCTGAACTAGCGGGGGTGGGGCAAGAGACCCAGTACTTC,CASSSELAGVGQETQYF
once,NA,TRBV7-6,TRBJ2-1,TGTGCCAGCAGCTTACGGGGGTACAATGAGCAGTTCTTC,CASSLRGYNEQFF
NA,TRBD1,TRBV19,TRBJ2-3,TGTGCCAGTAGTATCACAGGGGGCACTGGAGATACGCAGTATTTT,CASSITGGTGDTQYF
NA,NA,TRBV29-1,TRBJ2-3,TGCAGCGTTGAGGGGGCCCCAAGCACAGATACGCAGTATTTT,CSVEGAPSTDTQYF
NA,NA,TRBV13,TRBJ1-5,TGTGCCAGCAGCTTGGGGAATCAGCCCCAGCATTTT,CASSLGNQPQHF
NA,NA,TRBV5-4,TRBJ2-2,TGTGCCAGCAGCCCGCGTGTCGGCGCGAACACCGGGGAGCTGTTTTTT,CASSPRVGANTGELFF
NA,TRBD2,TRBV4-2,TRBJ2-1,TGTGCCAGCAGCCAAGGTGAGCGGGGCCCGTACAATGAGCAGTTCTTC,CASSQGERGPYNEQFF
NA,NA,TRBV6-5,TRBJ2-2,TGTGCCAGCAGTTACGACGGAATCGGGGAGCTGTTTTTT,CASSYDGIGELFF
NA,TRBD2,TRBV4-2,TRBJ2-3,TGTGCCAGCAGCCAGCCCCCTGGGGGGACTAGCGGGGAGGTCGCAGATACGCAGTATTTT,CASSQPPGGTSGEVADTQYF
NA,NA,TRBV6-5,TRBJ2-7,TGTGCCAGCAGTTACACGGGATACGAGCAGTACTTC,CASSYTGYEQYF
NA,TRBD1,TRBV5-4,TRBJ1-1,TGTGCCAGCAGCTCGACTCAGCTTTACAGGGGGACTGAAGCTTTCTTT,CASSSTQLYRGTEAFF
NA,NA,TRBV6-1,TRBJ2-7,TGTGCCAGCAGTGAGGACTCTACTGGGGGCTACGAGCAGTACTTC,CASSEDSTGGYEQYF